Given below is one T cell receptor beta chain in context. These data come from a study of blood T cell repertoires in COVID-19. Trimming removed 1 base from V and 2 bases from J, with 12 bases in between. The germline CDR1 and CDR2 sequences are LNHDA and SQIVND (reference sequence). The CDR3 consists of 15 residues. Some clones are missing from TCRdb's copy, which holds only in-frame ones; the method was immunoSEQ multiplex PCR. The sample shows about 59,000 clones, about 88% of them seen only once. This TCR was sampled from a man at least 80 years old in a cohort sampled during active COVID-19. Sequenced: peripheral blood. The chain is built from TRBV19 and TRBJ2-7; D remains unclear. The CDR3 sequence: CASSIGSASAYEQYF. In nucleotides, the CDR3 is TGTGCCAGTAGTATAGGTTCAGCGTCAGCCTACGAGCAGTACTTC.